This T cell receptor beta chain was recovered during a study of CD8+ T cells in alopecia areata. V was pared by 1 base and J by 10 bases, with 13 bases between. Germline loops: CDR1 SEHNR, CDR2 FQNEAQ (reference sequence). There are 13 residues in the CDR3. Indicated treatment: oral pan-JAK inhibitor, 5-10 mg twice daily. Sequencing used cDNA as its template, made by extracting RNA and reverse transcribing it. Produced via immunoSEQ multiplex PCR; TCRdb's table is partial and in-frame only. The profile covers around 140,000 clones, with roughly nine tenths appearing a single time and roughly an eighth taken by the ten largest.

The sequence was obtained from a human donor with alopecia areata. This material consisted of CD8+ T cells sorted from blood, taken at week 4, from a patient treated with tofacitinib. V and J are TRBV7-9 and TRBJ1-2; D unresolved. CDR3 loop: CASSLEGAAAYTF. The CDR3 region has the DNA TGTGCCAGCAGCTTAGAAGGCGCGGCGGCCTACACCTTC.